This T cell receptor beta chain was obtained from a study of cytomegalovirus exposure and HLA in healthy donors. Study-level findings and limits: Some public TCRs appeared in many individuals, while most sequences were rare.

The PCR employed 60 Vbeta primers together with 13 Jbeta primers. Produced via immunoSEQ multiplex PCR; TCRdb's table is partial and in-frame only. Of some 100,000 clones listed, approximately 84% are singletons. Points on this clone: The antigen is unknown.

Germline V lookup: CDR1 MNHEY, CDR2 SVGAGI. Trimming removed 0 bases at V and 2 bases at J, with 7 bases between. The CDR3 contains 15 residues. Sequenced: PBMCs. This sequence joins TRBV6-5 and TRBJ2-2; no reliable D call. This clonotype was sampled from a man aged 18-30 years in good health and CMV-seronegative. In DNA, the CDR3 is TGTGCCAGCAGTTACTCACTGATAAACACCGGGGAGCTGTTTTTT. It is translated as CASSYSLINTGELFF.